This record looks at one T cell receptor (beta chain) sequence and its context. TCRdb processed the 5' RACE reads anew with MiXCR; each CDR3 protein has one entry. In the table there are roughly 720,000 distinct CDR3 sequences, roughly 18% of which are singletons. The V gene's germline CDR1 is SQVTM and CDR2 ANQGSEA. The CDR3 loop spans 13 amino acids. This sample was taken from a study of identical twins. In addition, the sample was reused for a study of T cells expressing NK-cell markers. That report adds: The contribution of dominant NKG2C+ clonotypes to CD8+ T cells in several donors was roughly 1.0-7.5%.

J is TRBJ2-1 and V is TRBV29-1; possible D gene TRBD1, 6 bases. The sequence came from a woman under 30 in good health. The specimen sequenced was PBMCs. DNA for the CDR3: TGCAGTGTCCCCGCAGGGGCGGGCAATGAGCAGTTCTTC. Its protein is CSVPAGAGNEQFF.